The subject of this entry is one TCR beta chain. Within the sample, other DNA sequences also encode this same CDR3. This specimen belongs to a study of control samples from healthy donors and cancer patients. Method: immunoSEQ multiplex PCR; TCRdb's copy keeps in-frame clones and lacks some. The data show some 150,000 clones, about 95% seen once. The V gene end was trimmed by 4 bases and the J gene end by 4 bases; junction bases not matched to a gene: 6. From germline, CDR1 is SGHRS and CDR2 YFSETQ. The CDR3 is 15 residues long. Material: PBMCs. The sequence was collected from a man aged 55-75 years with colorectal cancer. V gene TRBV5-1 combines with J gene TRBJ2-5; 11 bases are a match to TRBD2. This CDR3 reads CASSIGLAGGETQYF. The CDR3 coding sequence is TGCGCCAGCAGCATTGGACTAGCGGGTGGAGAGACCCAGTACTTC.